The 2 T cell receptor beta chains listed next were all sequenced from one sample in a study of breast tumors, draining lymph nodes, adjacent tissues. Axillary draining lymph nodes of breast cancer patients supplied the node samples. Each CDR3 protein gets one entry after TCRdb re-called the multiplex PCR reads with MiXCR. The sample includes 150,000 to 250,000 distinct CDR3 sequences, around 33% seen only once; the top ten take 4% to 5.5%. Input material: axillary lymph node tissue. These receptors originate from a female donor with breast cancer. Some clones in this sample may be carry-over from other donors' samples.

Points on this clonotype: A read error is possible here, since a much larger clone lies one base away. V is TRBV6-2 or TRBV6-3 and J is TRBJ2-6; weak D call: TRBD1 (6 bases). The germline CDR1 and CDR2 sequences are MNHEY and SVGEGT. The CDR3 is made up of 18 amino acids. V lost 7 bases to trimming and J lost 0 bases, with 19 bases between them. For the CDR3, the DNA is TGTGCCAGCACTCACCTAGGGGGAGCACGCTCTGGGGCCAACGTCCTGACTTTC. It encodes CASTHLGGARSGANVLTF.

There are many counts of this clonotype. The chain recombines TRBV12-3 or TRBV12-4 with TRBJ2-5; 7 bases map to TRBD1. This CDR3 has 15 residues. Germline trimming cut 5 bases from V and 1 base from J; bases unmatched to any gene: 7. CDR3 sequence reads: CASSRDRRSQETQYF. CDR3 bases: TGTGCCAGCAGTAGGGACAGACGCTCCCAAGAGACCCAGTACTTC.